This T cell receptor beta chain was captured in a study of shared clonotypes between healthy human individuals. The assay was immunoSEQ multiplex PCR, and TCRdb's table has in-frame clones only and misses some. Found here are about 2.4 million clones, 93% of them singletons; the top ten hold roughly 0.36%. Overall study findings and caveats: Rarefaction showed sorted-subset sequencing was incomplete despite large depth.

Of note for this clone: Its antigen is currently unknown.

Per germline, CDR1 LNHDA and CDR2 SQIVND (reference sequence). V was pared by 7 bases and J by 7 bases, with 10 bases between. CDR3 length equals 12 residues. This TCR was sampled from a man aged 18 to 30 in good health. Some clones in this sample may be carry-over from other donors' samples. The V gene is TRBV19, the J gene TRBJ1-4; D unresolved. The sequenced sample was naive CD4+ T cells from PBMCs. The subset denotes: CD45RA+ positively selected. CDR3 amino acids: CASTGPGEKLFF. The CDR3 nucleotides read TGTGCCAGTACCGGGCCCGGTGAAAAACTGTTTTTT.